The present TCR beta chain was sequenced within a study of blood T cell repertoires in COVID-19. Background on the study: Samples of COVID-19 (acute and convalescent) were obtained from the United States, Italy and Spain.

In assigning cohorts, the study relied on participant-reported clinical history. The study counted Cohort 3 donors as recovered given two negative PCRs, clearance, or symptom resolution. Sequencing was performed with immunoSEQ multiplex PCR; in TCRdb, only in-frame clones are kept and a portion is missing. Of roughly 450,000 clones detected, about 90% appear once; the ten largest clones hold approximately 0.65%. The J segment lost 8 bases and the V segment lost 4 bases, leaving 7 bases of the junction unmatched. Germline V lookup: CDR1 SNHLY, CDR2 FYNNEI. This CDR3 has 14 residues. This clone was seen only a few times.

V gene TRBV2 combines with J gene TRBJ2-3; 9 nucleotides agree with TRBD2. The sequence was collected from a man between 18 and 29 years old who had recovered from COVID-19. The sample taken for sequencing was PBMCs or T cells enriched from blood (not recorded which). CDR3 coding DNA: TGTGCCAGCAGTGCTAGCGGGGTTAGGGGTACGCAGTATTTT. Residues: CASSASGVRGTQYF.